A single sample gave rise to the 20 T cell receptor beta chains below, sequenced in a study of cytomegalovirus exposure and HLA in healthy donors. Primers included in the PCR were 60 Vbeta and 13 Jbeta primers. Profiled with immunoSEQ multiplex PCR; TCRdb holds only in-frame clones, not every one. The data show about 140,000 clones, around 82% seen once. Sequenced sample: PBMCs. These receptors all stem from a man aged 50 to 60 in good health and CMV-seronegative.

This clone has only a few counts. This chain joins TRBV5-1 and TRBJ1-1; 7 bases map to TRBD1. Germline CDR1 is SGHRS and CDR2 is YFSETQ. Trimming took 0 bases from V and 1 from J; bases not matched to a gene: 6. The CDR3 runs to 16 residues. CDR3 region: CASSLGAGGWNTEAFF. CDR3 DNA: TGCGCCAGCAGCTTGGGGGCAGGGGGATGGAACACTGAAGCTTTCTTT.

The V gene is TRBV11-3, the J gene TRBJ1-1; D remains ambiguous. Germline V gives CDR1 SGHNT, CDR2 YENEEA. This CDR3 is 11 amino acids long. Trimming took 2 bases from V and 7 from J, leaving 5 bases between them. CDR3 loop: CASSLRYEAFF. CDR3 nucleotides: TGTGCCAGCAGCTTACGCTATGAAGCTTTCTTT.

This chain uses TRBV5-5 with TRBJ2-2; D may be TRBD1 (5 bases). This CDR3 is built from 12 residues. The germline V gene encodes CDR1 SGHKS and CDR2 YYEKEE (reference sequence). V lost 4 bases to trimming and J lost 7 bases, with 8 bases between them. CDR3 region: CASSLGDGELFF. Written as DNA, the CDR3 is TGTGCCAGCAGCCTAGGGGACGGGGAGCTGTTTTTT.

The chain has TRBV18 and TRBJ2-7, with TRBD2 matching over 7 bases. Losses at the gene ends were 8 bases for V and 6 bases for J; bases not matched to a gene: 4. There are 11 residues in the CDR3. Germline V gene data show CDR1 as KGHSH and CDR2 as LQKENI. This CDR3 reads CASREGSEQYF. Here the CDR3 DNA reads TGTGCCAGCAGGGAGGGGTCCGAGCAGTACTTC.

The chain combines TRBV7-9 with TRBJ1-1; D remains unclear. The germline V gene encodes CDR1 SEHNR and CDR2 FQNEAQ (reference sequence). V lost 2 bases and J lost 8, with 6 bases in between. This CDR3 is 11 amino acids long. The CDR3: CASSLLLEAFF. DNA of the CDR3: TGTGCCAGCAGCTTACTCTTAGAAGCTTTCTTT.

The rearrangement uses TRBV25-1 and TRBJ1-1, with 10 bases matching TRBD1. Germline CDR1 reads MGHDK; CDR2 reads SYGVNS. V shed 6 bases and J 3 bases; nucleotides not matched to a gene: 4. The CDR3 has 14 residues. CDR3 nucleotide sequence: TGTGCCAGCAGCGCCGGGACAGGGGACACTGAAGCTTTCTTT. This gives the protein CASSAGTGDTEAFF.

The chain employs TRBV13 and TRBJ2-7; 8 nucleotides align to TRBD2. The germline CDR1 and CDR2 sequences are PRHDT and FYEKMQ (reference sequence). Trimming cost V 6 bases and J 2 bases; bases outside gene matches: 9. The CDR3 has 15 amino acids. The CDR3 DNA follows: TGTGCCAGCAGTCCTAGCGGGTCCGGAACCTACGAGCAGTACTTC. Its translation is CASSPSGSGTYEQYF.

The chain employs TRBV30 and TRBJ1-1, with TRBD1 matching over 8 bases. CDR1 is GTSNPN and CDR2 is SVGIG in the germline V gene (reference sequence). V shed 2 bases and J 5 bases; nucleotides not matched to a gene: 7. The CDR3 consists of 14 residues. In DNA, the CDR3 is TGTGCCTGGAGTCCCGGGACAGGAAAAACTGAAGCTTTCTTT. As protein: CAWSPGTGKTEAFF.

This clone was seen once. This rearrangement joins TRBV18 to TRBJ2-2, with TRBD1 matching 7 bases. After removal of 5 bases from V and 3 bases from J, the junction contained 6 bases not matched to a gene. Per the germline V gene, CDR1 is KGHSH and CDR2 is LQKENI. The CDR3 consists of 15 residues. The CDR3 sequence is CASSFGQVHTGELFF. CDR3 in DNA: TGTGCCAGCTCATTCGGACAGGTCCACACCGGGGAGCTGTTTTTT.

The chain carries TRBV9 and TRBJ1-3; TRBD1 is a possible D gene (6 bases). Germline values: CDR1 SGDLS, CDR2 YYNGEE. V lost 4 bases and J lost 4, with 15 bases in between. The length of the CDR3 is 15 residues. The CDR3 loop reads CASSRIQGSGNTIYF. The CDR3 region has the DNA TGTGCCAGCAGCCGGATACAGGGATCAGGAAACACCATATATTTT.

The chain links TRBV6-1 to TRBJ2-3; D is perhaps TRBD1 (6 bases). Trimming removed 9 bases at V and 1 base at J, with 11 bases between. The CDR3 loop spans 13 amino acids. CDR1 and CDR2 (germline): MNHNS, SASEGT. The CDR3 bases are TGTGCCAGTTACAGGGTTCGCACAGATACGCAGTATTTT. It translates to CASYRVRTDTQYF.

This chain joins TRBV12-5 and TRBJ2-2; no firm D call. CDR3 length: 12 residues. CDR1 LGHNT and CDR2 FRNRAP come from the germline V gene. V lost 3 bases and J lost 5, with 4 bases in between. DNA of the CDR3: TGTGCTAGTGGTTTTAATACCGGGGAGCTGTTTTTT. This gives the protein CASGFNTGELFF.

The chain couples TRBV30 to TRBJ1-5; D possibly corresponds to TRBD1 (6 bases). Germline assignment: CDR1 GTSNPN and CDR2 SVGIG (reference sequence). The CDR3 contains 15 residues. V was cut by 0 bases and J by 2 bases, with 11 bases left in between. The CDR3 region has the DNA TGTGCCTGGAGTGTACAATCAGGGGGCAATCAGCCCCAGCATTTT. It is translated as CAWSVQSGGNQPQHF.

This sequence joins TRBV28 and TRBJ2-7, with a weak D call TRBD1 (5 bases). Germline values: CDR1 MDHEN, CDR2 SYDVKM. CDR3 length: 14 residues. Deletions cut 10 bases from V and 3 bases from J, with 19 bases between. The CDR3 sequence is CATTHRRLYYEQYF. The CDR3 bases are TGTGCCACCACTCACAGGCGCCTCTACTACGAGCAGTACTTC.

This clone was detected only a few times. The chain joins TRBV7-8 to TRBJ1-1, with 9 bases that match TRBD1. Germline V gives CDR1 SGHVS, CDR2 FQNEAQ. This CDR3 region has 15 residues. After removal of 6 bases from V and 8 bases from J, the junction contained 13 bases not matched to a gene. CDR3 sequence: CASRVDRGLPREAFF. CDR3 coding DNA: TGTGCCAGCAGGGTGGACAGGGGATTGCCTCGGGAAGCTTTCTTT. Filled out from reference TRBV7-8 and TRBJ1-1, the complete variable domain reads GAGVSQSPRYKVAKRGQDVALRCDPISGHVSLFWYQQALGQGPEFLTYFQNEAQLDKSGLPSDRFFAERPEGSVSTLKIQRTQQEDSAVYLCASRVDRGLPREAFFGQGTRLTVV.

This chain connects TRBV27 to TRBJ2-7; 8 nucleotides line up with TRBD1. This CDR3 spans 15 amino acids. Per germline, CDR1 MNHEY and CDR2 SMNVEV (reference sequence). Trimming took 4 bases from V and 3 from J; bases not matched to a gene: 8. DNA for the CDR3: TGTGCCAGCAGTTCTCCTCAGGGGGCAGTCTACGAGCAGTACTTC. This codes for CASSSPQGAVYEQYF.

The chain links TRBV5-4 to TRBJ2-1, with TRBD2 identical over 14 bases. Losses at the gene ends were 3 bases for V and 6 bases for J; bases not matched to a gene: 5. CDR3 size: 16 residues. CDR1 is SGHNT and CDR2 is YYREEE in the germline V gene (reference sequence). The CDR3 loop is CASSWGTSGRGNEQFF. The DNA for the CDR3 is TGTGCCAGCAGCTGGGGGACTAGCGGGAGAGGCAATGAGCAGTTCTTC.

J is TRBJ1-1 and V is TRBV18; 8 positions match TRBD1. The J segment lost 4 bases and the V segment lost 3 bases, leaving 7 bases of the junction unmatched. The germline V gene has CDR1 KGHSH and CDR2 LQKENI. The CDR3 is 15 residues long. The CDR3 bases are TGTGCCAGCTCACCCGCAGGGGGCTCGGTCACTGAAGCTTTCTTT. Its protein is CASSPAGGSVTEAFF.

This chain uses TRBV28 with TRBJ2-6; 9 bases line up with TRBD1. The CDR3 consists of 18 residues. V shed 6 bases, J shed 0 bases, and the junction held 9 bases outside the gene matches. The germline V gene has CDR1 MDHEN and CDR2 SYDVKM. The CDR3 is CASSTQGAFLSGANVLTF. The CDR3 coding sequence is TGTGCCAGCAGCACACAGGGGGCTTTTCTCTCTGGGGCCAACGTCCTGACTTTC.

The chain recombines TRBV7-6 with TRBJ2-1, with D possibly TRBD2 on 7 matching bases. Deletions cut 1 base from V and 9 bases from J, with 16 bases between. The CDR3 is 15 residues long. Germline V gives CDR1 SGHVS, CDR2 FNYEAQ. The DNA for the CDR3 is TGTGCCAGCAGCTTAGACCGGGGGGCAGGCGGTGAGCAGTTCTTC. Translation: CASSLDRGAGGEQFF.